The rows below give T cell receptor beta chains drawn from one sample of a study of tumor-infiltrating lymphocytes in primary liver carcinoma. MiXCR, run by TCRdb on the multiplex PCR reads, gives a single entry per CDR3 protein. The sample carries 150,000 to 200,000 distinct CDR3 sequences, around 60% recorded once. The sample was peripheral blood. Receptors originate from a middle-aged man with primary liver carcinoma and hepatitis B virus infection. The CDR3 runs from the conserved cysteine through the conserved F or W. The D gene is left open where the match is weak. Clone size is not always given. Where it is, it says once, few, many or a class for expanded clones.

TRBV12-3/TRBV12-4	few	TRBD1	TRBJ2-7	TGTGCCAGCAGCCCGACAGGGAGCCCCTACTACGAGCAGTACTTC	CASSPTGSPYYEQYF
TRBV6-1	.	.	TRBJ1-4	TGTGCCAGCAGTGAAGTCCCGACAGGCTCAAATGAAAAACTGTTTTTT	CASSEVPTGSNEKLFF
TRBV28	.	.	TRBJ2-5	TGTGCCAGCAACGTGACAGTTCAGGAGACCCAGTACTTC	CASNVTVQETQYF
TRBV12-3/TRBV12-4	.	TRBD1	TRBJ2-4	TGTGTCAGCAGTTCCCCCGGGACAGGGGGTAACATTCAGTACTTC	CVSSSPGTGGNIQYF
TRBV29-1	.	TRBD2	TRBJ2-1	TGCAGCGTTGCCTTAGCGGGAGGGCCGGGAAATGAGCAGTTCTTC	CSVALAGGPGNEQFF
TRBV11-2	.	.	TRBJ2-7	TGTGCCAGCAGCGTAGTAGGGGGGGCTCAGTACTTC	CASSVVGGAQYF
TRBV11-2	many	TRBD2	TRBJ2-3	TGTGCCAGTGAGGACGGGGGGAGAAGACTCACAGATACGCAGTATTTT	CASEDGGRRLTDTQYF
TRBV11-2	.	TRBD1	TRBJ2-3	TGTGCCGGCAGCCAGGGACAGAACACAGGTACGCAGTATTTT	CAGSQGQNTGTQYF
TRBV10-3	.	.	TRBJ2-7	TGTGCCATCAGTGAGACAGGCGCCTACGAGCAGTACTTC	CAISETGAYEQYF
TRBV6-6	.	.	TRBJ2-3	TGTGCCAGCAGTTACCAAGGTCCGGGAGATACGCAGTATTTT	CASSYQGPGDTQYF
TRBV11-2	many	.	TRBJ2-7	TGTGCCAGCAGCTTACTAGCCCTTAGCTCCTACGAGCAGTACTTC	CASSLLALSSYEQYF
TRBV7-8	.	.	TRBJ2-1	TGTGCCAGCAGCTCATCGTTCCTAGCGCTAACCTACAATGAGCAGTTCTTC	CASSSSFLALTYNEQFF
TRBV5-5	.	TRBD1	TRBJ1-2	TGTGCCAGCAGCTCCAGGGGACAGGTCTATGGCTACACCTTC	CASSSRGQVYGYTF
TRBV11-2	.	TRBD2	TRBJ2-1	TGTGCCAGCAGCTTAGCGGCTAGCGGGAGTTTACGTGAGCAGTTCTTC	CASSLAASGSLREQFF
TRBV29-1	many	.	TRBJ1-5	TGCAGCGTTGAAGGGGGAGGAACTGATCAGCCCCAGCATTTT	CSVEGGGTDQPQHF
TRBV7-9	.	.	TRBJ2-7	TGTGCCAGCAGCTCTACAGGGGGGGCCTACGAGCAGTACTTC	CASSSTGGAYEQYF
TRBV6-1	.	TRBD1	TRBJ1-5	TGTGCCAGCAGTGAATCTGGGACAGGCTGCAATCAGCCCCAGCATTTT	CASSESGTGCNQPQHF
TRBV11-2	.	TRBD2	TRBJ2-1	TGTGACAACAGCTCCCTCGCGGGAGTGCACAATGAGCAGTTCTTC	CDNSSLAGVHNEQFF
TRBV6-5	once	.	TRBJ2-6	TGTGCCAGCAGTTACTCGAGGGGGTTAAGTTCTGGGGCCAACGTCCTGACTTTC	CASSYSRGLSSGANVLTF
TRBV28	.	.	TRBJ2-4	TGTGCCAGCAGGAAAAACATTCAGTACTTC	CASRKNIQYF
TRBV30	.	.	TRBJ2-6	TGTGCCTCACGCACCTCTGGGGCCAACGTCCTGACTTTC	CASRTSGANVLTF
TRBV11-2	.	.	TRBJ2-2	TGTGCCAGCGGCGTCTTGGTTAGCACCGGGGAGCTGTTTTTT	CASGVLVSTGELFF
TRBV11-2	.	.	TRBJ2-7	TGTGCCAGCAGCCCCCGAACACCCTCTGCCTACGGGCAGTACTTC	CASSPRTPSAYGQYF
TRBV28	.	TRBD2	TRBJ2-7	TGTGCCAGCATTACCGGGGGACTAGCGGGAGAAGGTGGGACGAGGGAGCAGTACTTC	CASITGGLAGEGGTREQYF
TRBV7-9	.	.	TRBJ2-3	TGTGCCAGCAGCTTCCGCCCCACGGTAAATACGCAGTATTTT	CASSFRPTVNTQYF
TRBV6-5	.	TRBD2	TRBJ2-3	TGTGCCAGCAGACTAAGGGTAGCGGGAGTTTCAGATACGCAGTATTTT	CASRLRVAGVSDTQYF
TRBV12-3/TRBV12-4	many	.	TRBJ2-1	TGTGCCAGCAGTTGGGGGGATGAGCAGTTCTTC	CASSWGDEQFF
TRBV11-2	.	.	TRBJ2-7	TGTGCCAGTAGCTTAACCGGCGGAGCCTGCGAGCAATACTTC	CASSLTGGACEQYF
TRBV6-5	.	.	TRBJ1-6	TGTGCCAGCAACAGCCGGGGGACACCCCCCCACTTT	CASNSRGTPPHF
TRBV4-2	.	.	TRBJ1-1	TGTGCCAGCAGCCAAGTTCTGTACACTGAAGCTTTCTTT	CASSQVLYTEAFF
TRBV7-9	.	.	TRBJ2-1	TGTGCCAGCAGACCGAACATGGGGGATGAGCAGTTCTTC	CASRPNMGDEQFF
TRBV11-2	.	.	TRBJ2-7	TGTGCCAGTAGCCTCGCTGGGCCCGCCCTTCAGTACTTC	CASSLAGPALQYF
TRBV30	.	TRBD1	TRBJ2-7	TGTGCCTGGAGTGCGACAGGGGGGTACGAGCGGTACTTC	CAWSATGGYERYF
TRBV7-8	few	TRBD2	TRBJ2-1	TGTGCCAGCAGCTTACGACCCTCTAGCGGGATCAATGAGCAGTTCTTC	CASSLRPSSGINEQFF
TRBV12-3/TRBV12-4	few	.	TRBJ2-7	TGTGCCAGCAGTTTAGGGCTTGCTAGGGAGCAGTACTTC	CASSLGLAREQYF
TRBV11-2	.	.	TRBJ2-1	TGTGCCAGCAGCTCGCGCCCCAGCGCGAGGATCTATGAAGAGTTCTTC	CASSSRPSARIYEEFF
TRBV7-9	.	.	TRBJ2-2	TGTGCCAGCAGCAAGGGGGCGGGAGCGAACACCGGGGAGCTGTTTTTT	CASSKGAGANTGELFF
TRBV6-5	.	.	TRBJ2-7	TGTGCCAGCAGTCGCGGAGTTTTCGACAGCACCTACGAGCAGTACTTC	CASSRGVFDSTYEQYF
TRBV28	.	.	TRBJ2-7	TGTGCCAGCAGTGAGCGAGTCACCGGCGAGCAGTACTTC	CASSERVTGEQYF
TRBV6-5	many	.	TRBJ2-7	TGTGCCAGCAGTTACTCTCTAGATTCTGCCTACGAGCAGTACTTC	CASSYSLDSAYEQYF
TRBV11-2	many	.	TRBJ2-1	TGTGCCAGCAGCTTGGGGGTACGTGAGCAGTTCTTC	CASSLGVREQFF
TRBV6-1	.	.	TRBJ1-5	TGTGCCAGCCGACGACTGACAGTCGGGATCAATCAGCCCCAGCATTTT	CASRRLTVGINQPQHF